The rows below give T cell receptor beta chains drawn from one sample of a study of blood T cell repertoires in COVID-19. Sequenced by immunoSEQ multiplex PCR; TCRdb stores in-frame clones only, minus some. The sample includes about 210,000 clones, over 80% seen only once; the top ten take more than 3%. Specimen: PBMCs or T cells enriched from blood (not recorded which). These receptors all stem from a woman in her 30s who had been exposed to COVID-19. Both conserved end residues are part of each CDR3. D genes are given only for firm matches. Size is omitted from some rows. Given values are once, few, many or a class for expanded clones.

d_call: .; clone_size: .; v_call: TRBV25-1; j_call: TRBJ1-1; cdr3_aa: CASSEVGAGEAFF; cdr3_nt: TGTGCCAGCAGTGAAGTGGGGGCGGGTGAAGCTTTCTTT
d_call: .; clone_size: few; v_call: TRBV5-1; j_call: TRBJ1-2; cdr3_aa: CASSLESQGYGYTF; cdr3_nt: TGCGCCAGCAGCTTGGAATCCCAGGGGTATGGCTACACCTTC
d_call: .; clone_size: .; v_call: TRBV15; j_call: TRBJ2-2; cdr3_aa: CATSRDQELPGELFF; cdr3_nt: TGTGCCACCAGCAGAGATCAAGAACTTCCCGGGGAGCTGTTTTTT
d_call: .; clone_size: .; v_call: TRBV5-5; j_call: TRBJ1-1; cdr3_aa: CASSFEQTGTTEAFF; cdr3_nt: TGTGCCAGCAGCTTCGAGCAAACAGGAACCACTGAAGCTTTCTTT
d_call: .; clone_size: .; v_call: TRBV7-9; j_call: TRBJ2-7; cdr3_aa: CASSLARAESAAYEQYF; cdr3_nt: TGTGCCAGCAGCTTAGCCCGTGCGGAGTCCGCCGCCTACGAGCAGTACTTC
d_call: .; clone_size: .; v_call: TRBV27; j_call: TRBJ1-2; cdr3_aa: CASSLLSRGDQGGYTF; cdr3_nt: TGTGCCAGCAGTTTACTGTCCAGGGGTGATCAGGGCGGCTACACCTTC
d_call: TRBD1; clone_size: .; v_call: TRBV19; j_call: TRBJ2-7; cdr3_aa: CASSRGTGPYEQYF; cdr3_nt: TGTGCCAGCTCGAGGGGGACAGGTCCCTACGAGCAGTACTTC
d_call: TRBD1; clone_size: once; v_call: TRBV4-3; j_call: TRBJ2-7; cdr3_aa: CASSQGLKDRGPYF; cdr3_nt: TGCGCCAGCAGCCAAGGGTTAAAGGACAGGGGGCCGTACTTC
d_call: .; clone_size: .; v_call: TRBV2; j_call: TRBJ1-2; cdr3_aa: CASISGVNYGYTF; cdr3_nt: TGTGCCAGCATTTCGGGAGTCAACTATGGCTACACCTTC
d_call: .; clone_size: once; v_call: TRBV23-1; j_call: TRBJ1-2; cdr3_aa: CASSQSVGQLPNYGYTF; cdr3_nt: TGCGCCAGCAGTCAATCGGTTGGACAGCTCCCTAACTATGGCTACACCTTC
d_call: .; clone_size: .; v_call: TRBV30; j_call: TRBJ1-4; cdr3_aa: CAWSLRRGQEKLFF; cdr3_nt: TGTGCCTGGAGTTTACGACGCGGACAGGAAAAACTGTTTTTT
d_call: TRBD2; clone_size: .; v_call: TRBV19; j_call: TRBJ2-2; cdr3_aa: CASSSRLADTGELFF; cdr3_nt: TGTGCCAGTAGTTCTAGACTAGCGGACACCGGGGAGCTGTTTTTT
d_call: .; clone_size: .; v_call: TRBV5-6; j_call: TRBJ2-1; cdr3_aa: CASSFTINDEQFF; cdr3_nt: TGTGCCAGCAGCTTCACAATCAATGATGAGCAGTTCTTC
d_call: .; clone_size: .; v_call: TRBV19; j_call: TRBJ2-7; cdr3_aa: CASSRAGIAYEQYF; cdr3_nt: TGTGCCAGTAGTAGGGCGGGTATAGCCTACGAGCAGTACTTC
d_call: .; clone_size: .; v_call: TRBV4-1; j_call: TRBJ1-3; cdr3_aa: CASSQDRGRTGNTIYF; cdr3_nt: TGCGCCAGCAGCCAAGACAGGGGACGGACTGGAAACACCATATATTTT
d_call: .; clone_size: few; v_call: TRBV30; j_call: TRBJ1-2; cdr3_aa: CAWSVRGLRGYTF; cdr3_nt: TGTGCCTGGAGTGTACGAGGGTTGCGTGGCTACACCTTC
d_call: .; clone_size: .; v_call: TRBV19; j_call: TRBJ1-1; cdr3_aa: CASSIDQAGMSEAFF; cdr3_nt: TGTGCCAGTAGTATAGATCAGGCAGGGATGTCTGAAGCTTTCTTT
d_call: TRBD1; clone_size: .; v_call: TRBV9; j_call: TRBJ1-6; cdr3_aa: CASSVGQGGYNSPLHF; cdr3_nt: TGTGCCAGCAGCGTAGGACAGGGGGGGTATAATTCACCCCTCCACTTT
d_call: TRBD1; clone_size: once; v_call: TRBV9; j_call: TRBJ1-1; cdr3_aa: CASSAIRGQTEAFF; cdr3_nt: TGTGCCAGCAGCGCGATCAGGGGGCAAACTGAAGCTTTCTTT
d_call: .; clone_size: .; v_call: TRBV19; j_call: TRBJ2-7; cdr3_aa: CASSKDSSYEQYF; cdr3_nt: TGTGCCAGTAGTAAGGACAGTTCCTACGAGCAGTACTTC
d_call: TRBD1; clone_size: .; v_call: TRBV5-8; j_call: TRBJ1-1; cdr3_aa: CASSFVRGTEAFF; cdr3_nt: TGTGCCAGCAGCTTTGTCAGGGGGACTGAAGCTTTCTTT
d_call: .; clone_size: .; v_call: TRBV9; j_call: TRBJ1-2; cdr3_aa: CASSVAPDSSYGYTF; cdr3_nt: TGTGCCAGCAGCGTAGCCCCGGACAGTTCCTATGGCTACACCTTC
d_call: TRBD1; clone_size: .; v_call: TRBV20-1; j_call: TRBJ1-1; cdr3_aa: CSVPDRVEAFF; cdr3_nt: TGCAGTGTCCCGGACAGGGTGGAAGCTTTCTTT
d_call: TRBD2; clone_size: .; v_call: TRBV6-6; j_call: TRBJ2-3; cdr3_aa: CASTAGGFTDTQYF; cdr3_nt: TGTGCCAGCACGGCGGGGGGCTTCACAGATACGCAGTATTTT
d_call: .; clone_size: .; v_call: TRBV19; j_call: TRBJ2-7; cdr3_aa: CASSQGNEQYF; cdr3_nt: TGTGCCAGTAGCCAGGGTAACGAGCAGTACTTC
d_call: TRBD2; clone_size: .; v_call: TRBV19; j_call: TRBJ2-3; cdr3_aa: CASMLAGGQDTQYF; cdr3_nt: TGTGCCAGTATGTTGGCGGGGGGGCAAGATACGCAGTATTTT
d_call: TRBD1; clone_size: .; v_call: TRBV5-6; j_call: TRBJ1-2; cdr3_aa: CASSLTSTWDRVIHGYTF; cdr3_nt: TGTGCCAGCAGCTTGACCTCCACCTGGGACAGGGTGATTCATGGCTACACCTTC
d_call: TRBD1; clone_size: .; v_call: TRBV13; j_call: TRBJ1-3; cdr3_aa: CASSRQGAENTIYF; cdr3_nt: TGTGCCAGCAGTCGACAGGGGGCGGAAAACACCATATATTTT
d_call: TRBD1; clone_size: .; v_call: TRBV6-5; j_call: TRBJ2-7; cdr3_aa: CASSYRDRGRQYF; cdr3_nt: TGTGCCAGCAGCTACCGGGACAGGGGGCGGCAGTACTTC